The 17 T cell receptor beta chains in this list originate from one sample, sequenced in a study of OX40 agonist ivuxolimab in advanced cancers. Profiled with immunoSEQ multiplex PCR; TCRdb holds only in-frame clones, not every one. Altogether 75,000 to 100,000 clones are present, more than 85% being singletons, with the ten largest covering approximately 3.6%. The specimen comprised CD4+ or CD8+ T cells sorted from blood, sampled in a trial of the OX40 agonist ivuxolimab. Source of these receptors: an adult with an advanced solid tumor such as melanoma, head and neck, liver or kidney cancer.

V and J are TRBV2 and TRBJ2-4, with 7 bases lining up with TRBD2. Germline V gene data show CDR1 as SNHLY and CDR2 as FYNNEI. The J segment lost 3 bases and the V segment lost 6 bases, leaving 5 bases of the junction unmatched. The CDR3 consists of 14 residues. DNA for the CDR3: TGTGCCAGCAGCGCCAGGGAGGGCAAAAACATTCAGTACTTC. It encodes CASSAREGKNIQYF. Complete variable domain (other parts from reference TRBV2 and TRBJ2-4): EPEVTQTPSHQVTQMGQEVILRCVPISNHLYFYWYRQILGQKVEFLVSFYNNEISEKSEIFDDQFSVERPDGSNFTLKIRSTKLEDSAMYFCASSAREGKNIQYFGAGTRLSVL.

The rearrangement links TRBV6-5 to TRBJ2-7; 12 bases match TRBD2. With 7 bases clipped from V and 4 bases from J, the junction kept 5 bases outside the gene matches. The CDR3 sequence is 14 residues long. CDR1 is MNHEY and CDR2 is SVGAGI in the germline V gene. The DNA for the CDR3 is TGTGCCAGCAAATCGACTAGCGGGAGTTACGAGCAGTACTTC. Translated: CASKSTSGSYEQYF.

The chain carries TRBV18 and TRBJ2-2; D not certain. Trimming took 3 bases from V and 7 from J, leaving 9 bases between them. This CDR3 is built from 13 residues. CDR1 is KGHSH and CDR2 is LQKENI in the germline V gene. CDR3 bases: TGTGCCAGCTCACCTAAAGCCAGCGGGGAGCTGTTTTTT. Its protein product is CASSPKASGELFF.

The chain recombines TRBV9 with TRBJ1-1; D remains ambiguous. From germline, CDR1 is SGDLS and CDR2 YYNGEE. This CDR3 has 14 residues. The ends were cut back, 0 bases at V and 2 bases at J, with 8 bases in the middle. CDR3 bases: TGTGCCAGCAGCGTAGGGGCAGACAACACTGAAGCTTTCTTT. Translating gives CASSVGADNTEAFF.

V gene TRBV6-6 combines with J gene TRBJ1-2; a weak D match, TRBD1 (5 bases). Germline-derived CDR1 and CDR2 are MNHNY and SVGAGI (reference sequence). The CDR3 is made up of 14 amino acids. Trimming removed 0 bases from V and 6 bases from J, with 11 bases in between. The CDR3 sequence: CASSYSPGPDGYTF. The CDR3 coding sequence is TGTGCCAGCAGTTACTCACCAGGGCCCGATGGCTACACCTTC.

The chain uses TRBV7-2 and TRBJ2-4; TRBD2 aligns across 10 bases. V was pared by 1 base and J by 1 base, with 4 bases of the junction left unmatched. Germline V gene data show CDR1 as SGHTA and CDR2 as FQGNSA. The CDR3 contains 17 residues. DNA of the CDR3: TGTGCCAGCAGCTTAGAAAGCGGGGGGGCGGCCAAAAACATTCAGTACTTC. It codes for CASSLESGGAAKNIQYF.

The chain couples TRBV7-9 to TRBJ2-2; 7 nucleotides line up with TRBD1. Germline V gene lookup returns CDR1 SEHNR and CDR2 FQNEAQ (reference sequence). The CDR3 runs to 15 residues. V was pared by 0 bases and J by 5 bases, with 3 bases of the junction left unmatched. DNA for the CDR3: TGTGCCAGCAGCTTAGCAGGGGGCCTAACCGGGGAGCTGTTTTTT. The encoded protein is CASSLAGGLTGELFF.

In DNA form, the CDR3 reads TGTGCCAGCAGCTTAAAACAGGGGCGGGATGAGCAGTTCTTC. Amino acids: CASSLKQGRDEQFF. The chain joins TRBV7-8 to TRBJ2-1; TRBD1 matches at 7 bases. The germline V gene has CDR1 SGHVS and CDR2 FQNEAQ. Trimming at V came to 2 bases and at J to 8 bases, leaving 6 bases not matched to a gene. The CDR3 extends over 14 amino acids.

The chain uses TRBV9 and TRBJ2-5; 7 nucleotides line up with TRBD2. The CDR3 length is 14 residues. CDR1 SGDLS and CDR2 YYNGEE come from the germline V gene. V dropped 3 bases and J dropped 0; count of bases not matched to a gene: 2. The CDR3: CASSASGNQETQYF. The CDR3 DNA follows: TGTGCCAGCAGCGCCAGCGGGAACCAAGAGACCCAGTACTTC. The full variable domain, its missing parts supplied by reference TRBV9 and TRBJ2-5, is DSGVTQTPKHLITATGQRVTLRCSPRSGDLSVYWYQQSLDQGLQFLIQYYNGEERAKGNILERFSAQQFPDLHSELNLSSLELGDSALYFCASSASGNQETQYFGPGTRLLVL.

The chain has TRBV4-3 and TRBJ1-4; D remains unclear. The V end lost 0 bases, the J end lost 7 bases, and 12 bases lay between the germline ends. The CDR3 consists of 15 residues. Per the germline V gene, CDR1 is LGHNA and CDR2 is YSLEER. The CDR3 loop reads CASSQDGRQAEKLFF. The CDR3 DNA follows: TGCGCCAGCAGCCAAGATGGGCGGCAGGCTGAAAAACTGTTTTTT.

The chain employs TRBV21-1 and TRBJ1-5. TRBV21-1 is a listed pseudogene. The CDR3 length is 15 residues. The CDR3 region is CARENKRPGNQPQHF. The CDR3 coding sequence is TGTGCCAGGGAAAATAAGAGACCCGGTAATCAGCCCCAGCATTTT.

The genes are TRBV5-4 and TRBJ2-2; TRBD2 agrees at 8 bases. Germline V gives CDR1 SGHNT, CDR2 YYREEE (reference sequence). The junction had 6 bases not matched to a gene; V was cut back by 4 bases and J by 1 base. The CDR3 has 16 residues. CDR3 DNA sequence: TGTGCCAGCAGCCCGCGAGCGGGAGTGAACACCGGGGAGCTGTTTTTT. Amino acid sequence: CASSPRAGVNTGELFF.

This rearrangement joins TRBV29-1 to TRBJ2-7; D not certain. V lost 1 base to trimming and J lost 2 bases, with 15 bases between them. The CDR3 spans 15 residues. CDR1 is SQVTM, CDR2 ANQGSEA, per germline. This CDR3 is CSVEGTEGSPYEQYF. In nucleotides, the CDR3 is TGCAGCGTTGAAGGTACCGAAGGTTCCCCCTACGAGCAGTACTTC.

The CDR3 is CASSLKGNTDTQYF. DNA for the CDR3: TGTGCCAGCAGTTTAAAGGGGAACACAGATACGCAGTATTTT. The chain has TRBV28 and TRBJ2-3; perhaps TRBD1 as D (5 bases). The CDR3 runs 14 residues. Trimming pared 2 bases from V and 2 bases from J, leaving 8 bases between. Germline CDR1 is MDHEN and CDR2 is SYDVKM.

V usage is TRBV4-1 and J usage is TRBJ2-1; 7 positions match TRBD2. The V gene end was trimmed by 0 bases and the J gene end by 6 bases; junction bases not matched to a gene: 11. Germline CDR1 and CDR2: MGHRA and YSYEKL. This CDR3 has 17 amino acids. Here the CDR3 DNA reads TGCGCCAGCAGCCAAGATCCCGGGGGAGGGCCGGGCAATGAGCAGTTCTTC. This encodes CASSQDPGGGPGNEQFF.

V gene TRBV10-1 combines with J gene TRBJ2-1; D remains ambiguous. The CDR3 has 12 amino acids. V lost 3 bases, J lost 5 bases, and 5 bases lay in between. Germline V gene lookup returns CDR1 WNHNN and CDR2 SYGVQD (reference sequence). The CDR3 nucleotides are TGCGCCAGCAGTGACTCGAACAATGAGCAGTTCTTC. This encodes CASSDSNNEQFF.

The V and J genes are TRBV7-6 and TRBJ2-2; perhaps TRBD2 as D (7 bases). Germline values: CDR1 SGHVS, CDR2 FNYEAQ. The CDR3 consists of 15 residues. V was shortened by 0 bases and J by 5 bases, with 10 bases between the two germline ends. CDR3 residues: CASSLAGGRTGELFF. CDR3 nucleotides: TGTGCCAGCAGCTTAGCCGGGGGGCGAACCGGGGAGCTGTTTTTT. Filled out from reference TRBV7-6 and TRBJ2-2, the complete variable domain reads GAGVSQSPRYKVTKRGQDVALRCDPISGHVSLYWYRQALGQGPEFLTYFNYEAQQDKSGLPNDRFSAERPEGSISTLTIQRTEQRDSAMYRCASSLAGGRTGELFFGEGSRLTVL.